The clone carrying this T cell receptor beta chain was recorded a few times. The data were obtained in a study of T cell repertoires in cytomegalovirus infection. The germline V and J ends were trimmed by 0 bases and 0 bases, with 5 bases remaining between them. CDR1 is SGDLS and CDR2 is YYNGEE in the germline V gene. CDR3 length: 14 residues. TCRdb redid the calling of the reads with MiXCR, one entry per CDR3 protein. The data hold about 320,000 distinct CDR3 sequences, with over 7.5% observed a single time. The specimen was PBMCs. This receptor was taken from a human donor in good health (CMV status not recorded). Some clones in this sample may be carry-over from other donors' samples. This chain joins TRBV9 and TRBJ2-3; D gene ambiguous. CDR3 region: CASSVDPSTDTQYF. The CDR3 bases are TGTGCCAGCAGCGTAGACCCTAGCACAGATACGCAGTATTTT.